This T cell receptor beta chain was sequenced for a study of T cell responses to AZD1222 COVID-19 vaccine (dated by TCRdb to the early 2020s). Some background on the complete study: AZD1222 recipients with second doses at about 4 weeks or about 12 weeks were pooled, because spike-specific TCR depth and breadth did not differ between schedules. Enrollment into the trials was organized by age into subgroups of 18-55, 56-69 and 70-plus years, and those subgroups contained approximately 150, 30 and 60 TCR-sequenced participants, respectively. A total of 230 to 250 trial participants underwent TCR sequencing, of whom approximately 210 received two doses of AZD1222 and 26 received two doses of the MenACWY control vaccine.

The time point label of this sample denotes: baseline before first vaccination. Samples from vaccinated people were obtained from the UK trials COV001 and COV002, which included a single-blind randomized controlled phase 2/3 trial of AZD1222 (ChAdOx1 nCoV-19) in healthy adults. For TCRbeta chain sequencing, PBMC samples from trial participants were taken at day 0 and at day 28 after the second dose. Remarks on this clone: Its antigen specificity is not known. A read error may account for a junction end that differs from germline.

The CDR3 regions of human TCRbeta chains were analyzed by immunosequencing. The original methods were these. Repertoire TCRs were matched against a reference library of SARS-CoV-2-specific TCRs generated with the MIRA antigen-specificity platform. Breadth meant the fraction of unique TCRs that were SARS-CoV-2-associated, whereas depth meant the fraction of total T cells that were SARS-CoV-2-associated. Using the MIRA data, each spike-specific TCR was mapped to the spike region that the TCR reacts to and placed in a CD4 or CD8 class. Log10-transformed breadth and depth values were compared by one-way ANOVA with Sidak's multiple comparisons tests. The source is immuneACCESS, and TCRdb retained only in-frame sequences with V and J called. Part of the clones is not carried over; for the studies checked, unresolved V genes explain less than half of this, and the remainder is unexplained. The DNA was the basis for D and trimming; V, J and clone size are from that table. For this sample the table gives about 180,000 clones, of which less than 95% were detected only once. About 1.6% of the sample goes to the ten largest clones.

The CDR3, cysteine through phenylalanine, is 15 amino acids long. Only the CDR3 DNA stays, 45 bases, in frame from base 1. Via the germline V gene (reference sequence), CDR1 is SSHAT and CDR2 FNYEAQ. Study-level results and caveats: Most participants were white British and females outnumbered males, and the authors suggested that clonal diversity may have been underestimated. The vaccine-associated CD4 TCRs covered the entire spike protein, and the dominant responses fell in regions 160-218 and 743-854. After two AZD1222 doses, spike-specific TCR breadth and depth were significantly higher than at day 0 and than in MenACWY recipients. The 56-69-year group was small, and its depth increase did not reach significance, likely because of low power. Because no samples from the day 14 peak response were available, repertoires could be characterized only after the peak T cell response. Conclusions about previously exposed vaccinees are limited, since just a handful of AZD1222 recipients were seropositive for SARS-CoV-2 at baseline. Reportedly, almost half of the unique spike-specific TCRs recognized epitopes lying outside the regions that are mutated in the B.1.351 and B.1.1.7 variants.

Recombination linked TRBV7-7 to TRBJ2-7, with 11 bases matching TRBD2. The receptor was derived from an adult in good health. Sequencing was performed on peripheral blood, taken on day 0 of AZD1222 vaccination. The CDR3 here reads CASSPTSGATYEQYF. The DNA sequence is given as TGTGCTAGCAGCCCGACTAGCGGGGCTACCTACGAGCAGTACTTC.